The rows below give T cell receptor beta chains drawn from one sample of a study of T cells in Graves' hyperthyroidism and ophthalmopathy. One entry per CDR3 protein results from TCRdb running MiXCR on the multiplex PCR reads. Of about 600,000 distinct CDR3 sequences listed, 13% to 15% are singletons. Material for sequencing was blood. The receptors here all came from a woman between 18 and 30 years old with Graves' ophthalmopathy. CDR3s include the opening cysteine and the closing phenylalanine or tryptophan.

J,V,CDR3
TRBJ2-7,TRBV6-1,CASSEVVAGPYYEQYF
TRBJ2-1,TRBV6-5,CASSYLHQGDHNEQFF
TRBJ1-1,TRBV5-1,CASSLASGYRDTEAFF
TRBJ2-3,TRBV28,CASSSPGQGVGDTQYF
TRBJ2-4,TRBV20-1,CSATRQGRANIQYF
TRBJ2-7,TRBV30,CAWSPLYEQYF
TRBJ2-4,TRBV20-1,CSARLVGDGLAKNIQYF
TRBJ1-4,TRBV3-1,CASSQVDIRGEKLFF
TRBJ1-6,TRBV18,CASSPGQGYNSPLHF
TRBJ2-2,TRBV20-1,CSASPGTGTTGELFF
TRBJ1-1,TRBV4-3,CASSQEAGGASEAFF
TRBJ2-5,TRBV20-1,CSASQETQYF
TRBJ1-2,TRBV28,CASSPRQFSNYGYTF
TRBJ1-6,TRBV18,CASSPGQGEHSPLHF
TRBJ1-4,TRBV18,CASSPPARDGEKLFF
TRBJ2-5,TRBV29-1,CSVRQRAQETQYF
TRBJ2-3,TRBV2,CASSEVGGVRLARDTDTQYF
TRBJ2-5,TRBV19,CASSIGPVETQYF
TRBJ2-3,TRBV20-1,CGARGGQGGRGPSTDTQYF
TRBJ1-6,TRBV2,CASSEDRANSPLHF
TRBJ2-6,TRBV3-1,CASRRTTSGANVLTF
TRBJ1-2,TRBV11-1,CASSNGDTPGRSGGYTF
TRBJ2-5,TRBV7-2,CASSRGLAGDETQYF
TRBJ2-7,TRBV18,CASSREQGLYEQYF
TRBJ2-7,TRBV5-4,CASSRDSASYEQYF
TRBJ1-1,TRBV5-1,CASSSGTGYTEAFF
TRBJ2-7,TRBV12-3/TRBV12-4,CASSTPLAVSSYEQYF
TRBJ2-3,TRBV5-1,CASSTDTSTDTQYF
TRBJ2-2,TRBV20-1,CSVVGHGELFF
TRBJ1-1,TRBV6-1,CASQNFQDLNTEAFF
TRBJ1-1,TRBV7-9,CASSSQGVDTEAFF